This is a list of T cell receptor beta chains from one sample in a study of shared clonotypes between healthy human individuals. This table comes from immunoSEQ multiplex PCR, and its TCRdb copy is limited to in-frame clones, with some not included. The table includes some 580,000 clones, about 96% detected once. The sample taken for sequencing was naive CD4+ T cells sorted from blood. Every receptor here comes from a woman between 25 and 40 years old in good health. Each CDR3 is given with its conserved first and last residue. The D gene is left open where the match is weak. Not every row has a clone size; where given, it reads once, few, many or a size class.

j_call: TRBJ1-2; d_call: .; clone_size: .; v_call: TRBV6-5; cdr3_nt: TGTGCCAGCAGCCTACAGTTAATCTATGGCTACACCTTC; cdr3_aa: CASSLQLIYGYTF
j_call: TRBJ2-1; d_call: .; clone_size: .; v_call: TRBV9; cdr3_nt: TGTGCCAGCAGCTCGACAGGGGCGGCTAGCGGGCCGCAGTTCTTC; cdr3_aa: CASSSTGAASGPQFF
j_call: TRBJ1-2; d_call: TRBD1; clone_size: .; v_call: TRBV18; cdr3_nt: TGTGCCAGCTCACAGCTAACGGGACAGGGGGCACCGAACTATGGCTACACCTTC; cdr3_aa: CASSQLTGQGAPNYGYTF
j_call: TRBJ1-3; d_call: .; clone_size: .; v_call: TRBV5-6; cdr3_nt: TGTGCCAGCAGCTTGATCTGGCAGCTACTTGGAAACACCATATATTTT; cdr3_aa: CASSLIWQLLGNTIYF
j_call: TRBJ1-5; d_call: .; clone_size: .; v_call: TRBV5-5; cdr3_nt: TGTGCCAGCAGCTTGGATGTTTTGCCAGCTCGCCAGCCCCAGCATTTT; cdr3_aa: CASSLDVLPARQPQHF
j_call: TRBJ1-1; d_call: .; clone_size: .; v_call: TRBV7-8; cdr3_nt: TGTGCCAGCAGCTTATTACGGAACACTGAAGCTTTCTTT; cdr3_aa: CASSLLRNTEAFF
j_call: TRBJ2-1; d_call: TRBD2; clone_size: .; v_call: TRBV6-1; cdr3_nt: TGTGCCAGCAGTCCTACGGGACTAGCGGGTAATGAGCAGTTCTTC; cdr3_aa: CASSPTGLAGNEQFF
j_call: TRBJ1-5; d_call: .; clone_size: .; v_call: TRBV5-8; cdr3_nt: TGTGCCAGCACCCCAGGGCAGCCCCAGCATTTT; cdr3_aa: CASTPGQPQHF
j_call: TRBJ1-5; d_call: .; clone_size: .; v_call: TRBV28; cdr3_nt: TGTGCCAGCAGGGCTCAGCCCAATCAGCCCCAGCATTTT; cdr3_aa: CASRAQPNQPQHF
j_call: TRBJ2-1; d_call: .; clone_size: .; v_call: TRBV19; cdr3_nt: TGTGCCAGCAGAGGGATTGGAGGCTCCTACAATGAGCAGTTCTTC; cdr3_aa: CASRGIGGSYNEQFF
j_call: TRBJ2-7; d_call: TRBD2; clone_size: once; v_call: TRBV11-1; cdr3_nt: TGTGCCAGCAGCTTAGGTATGGGGACTAGCGCCGAGCAGTACTTC; cdr3_aa: CASSLGMGTSAEQYF
j_call: TRBJ2-7; d_call: .; clone_size: .; v_call: TRBV28; cdr3_nt: TGTGCCAGCATCCGAATAGGGGCTCGGGAGCAGTACTTC; cdr3_aa: CASIRIGAREQYF
j_call: TRBJ1-4; d_call: TRBD1; clone_size: .; v_call: TRBV5-8; cdr3_nt: TGTGCCAGCAGCTTTAGGGGGCGCCGTGAAAAACTGTTTTTT; cdr3_aa: CASSFRGRREKLFF
j_call: TRBJ2-7; d_call: TRBD2; clone_size: .; v_call: TRBV10-2; cdr3_nt: TGCGCCAGCAGTAAGCGGGAGGGCCTTTACGAGCAGTACTTC; cdr3_aa: CASSKREGLYEQYF
j_call: TRBJ2-7; d_call: .; clone_size: .; v_call: TRBV27; cdr3_nt: TGTGCCAGCAGTTTAGTGGGGCAACACTACGAGCAGTACTTC; cdr3_aa: CASSLVGQHYEQYF
j_call: TRBJ2-1; d_call: TRBD2; clone_size: once; v_call: TRBV28; cdr3_nt: TGTGCCAGCAGTTTCCACAGGGGACTAGCGGGAGGGTACAATGAGCAGTTCTTC; cdr3_aa: CASSFHRGLAGGYNEQFF
j_call: TRBJ2-1; d_call: .; clone_size: .; v_call: TRBV5-4; cdr3_nt: TGTGCCAGCAGCTTGCTACTCCCCCGGTACAATGAGCAGTTCTTC; cdr3_aa: CASSLLLPRYNEQFF
j_call: TRBJ1-2; d_call: .; clone_size: .; v_call: TRBV7-9; cdr3_nt: TGTGCCAGCAGCGCTGCGGGATTTTATGGCTACACCTTC; cdr3_aa: CASSAAGFYGYTF
j_call: TRBJ1-5; d_call: .; clone_size: .; v_call: TRBV7-2; cdr3_nt: TGTGCCAGCAGCCCCCCCCGGACGGAACATAGCAATCAGCCCCAGCATTTT; cdr3_aa: CASSPPRTEHSNQPQHF
j_call: TRBJ2-7; d_call: .; clone_size: .; v_call: TRBV28; cdr3_nt: TGTGCCAGCAGTCACGGCGGGCCCTACGAGCAGTACTTC; cdr3_aa: CASSHGGPYEQYF
j_call: TRBJ2-7; d_call: TRBD2; clone_size: .; v_call: TRBV7-3; cdr3_nt: TGTGCCAGCAGCTCCCAAAGCGGGAGGGCCCACGAGCAGTACTTC; cdr3_aa: CASSSQSGRAHEQYF
j_call: TRBJ2-5; d_call: TRBD1; clone_size: once; v_call: TRBV5-6; cdr3_nt: TGTGCCAGCAGCCTCCGGGACAGAGGGGAGACCCAGTACTTC; cdr3_aa: CASSLRDRGETQYF
j_call: TRBJ1-3; d_call: .; clone_size: .; v_call: TRBV7-2; cdr3_nt: TGTGCCAGCAGCTTCAACAGCGGACAGGGAAACACCATATATTTT; cdr3_aa: CASSFNSGQGNTIYF
j_call: TRBJ2-2; d_call: TRBD2; clone_size: .; v_call: TRBV19; cdr3_nt: TGTGCCAGTACCGGGACTAGCGGTCACACCGGGGAGCTGTTTTTT; cdr3_aa: CASTGTSGHTGELFF
j_call: TRBJ1-2; d_call: TRBD1; clone_size: .; v_call: TRBV18; cdr3_nt: TGTGCCAGCTCACCACGGGTAGGACAGGGGGTTGAAGGCTACACCTTC; cdr3_aa: CASSPRVGQGVEGYTF
j_call: TRBJ2-7; d_call: TRBD2; clone_size: .; v_call: TRBV4-1; cdr3_nt: TGCACCAGCAGCCATCTCGGGACTAGCCCCTACTACGAGCAGTACTTC; cdr3_aa: CTSSHLGTSPYYEQYF
j_call: TRBJ2-7; d_call: .; clone_size: .; v_call: TRBV6-4; cdr3_nt: TGTGCCAGCAGCCCAGCGCGGAGCTCCTACGAGCAGTACTTC; cdr3_aa: CASSPARSSYEQYF
j_call: TRBJ2-1; d_call: TRBD2; clone_size: .; v_call: TRBV15; cdr3_nt: TGTGCCACCAGCAGAGTGGGCGGGAGTGTAAACAATGAGCAGTTCTTC; cdr3_aa: CATSRVGGSVNNEQFF
j_call: TRBJ2-7; d_call: TRBD2; clone_size: .; v_call: TRBV5-1; cdr3_nt: TGCGCCAGCGCTGCTAGCGGGCGTTACGAGCAGTACTTC; cdr3_aa: CASAASGRYEQYF
j_call: TRBJ2-7; d_call: TRBD1; clone_size: .; v_call: TRBV4-2; cdr3_nt: TGTGCCAGCAGCCCGCGTGGGGACAGTCCCCAAGGCTACGAGCAGTACTTC; cdr3_aa: CASSPRGDSPQGYEQYF
j_call: TRBJ2-7; d_call: TRBD2; clone_size: .; v_call: TRBV28; cdr3_nt: TGTGCCAGCAGTTTCCAAACTAGCGGCTCCTACGAGCAGTACTTC; cdr3_aa: CASSFQTSGSYEQYF
j_call: TRBJ2-2; d_call: .; clone_size: .; v_call: TRBV10-1; cdr3_nt: TGCTCATCATCGGGGACCACCGGGGAGCTGTTTTTT; cdr3_aa: CSSSGTTGELFF
j_call: TRBJ1-4; d_call: .; clone_size: .; v_call: TRBV28; cdr3_nt: TGTGCCAGCAGCCCCCTACGATCTAGACAGTTGATTAATGAAAAACTGTTTTTT; cdr3_aa: CASSPLRSRQLINEKLFF
j_call: TRBJ1-2; d_call: TRBD1; clone_size: .; v_call: TRBV2; cdr3_nt: TGTGCCAGCAGTGAGAACAGGGGGTACTATGGCTACACCTTC; cdr3_aa: CASSENRGYYGYTF
j_call: TRBJ2-7; d_call: TRBD2; clone_size: .; v_call: TRBV6-6; cdr3_nt: TGTGCCAGCAGGCGACTAGCGGGAGTTGACGAGCAGTACTTC; cdr3_aa: CASRRLAGVDEQYF
j_call: TRBJ1-1; d_call: .; clone_size: .; v_call: TRBV7-9; cdr3_nt: TGTGCCAGCAGCTTGACTGCGAACACTGAAGCTTTCTTT; cdr3_aa: CASSLTANTEAFF
j_call: TRBJ2-3; d_call: .; clone_size: .; v_call: TRBV20-1; cdr3_nt: TGCAGTGCTAGACGAGGCGGTACGCAGTATTTT; cdr3_aa: CSARRGGTQYF
j_call: TRBJ1-2; d_call: TRBD1; clone_size: .; v_call: TRBV5-1; cdr3_nt: TGCGCCAGGGAACCGGGACAGCTCTATGGCTACACCTTC; cdr3_aa: CAREPGQLYGYTF
j_call: TRBJ2-2; d_call: TRBD1; clone_size: .; v_call: TRBV2; cdr3_nt: TGTGCCAGCAGGGTCCTACAGGGGACCGGGGAGCTGTTTTTT; cdr3_aa: CASRVLQGTGELFF
j_call: TRBJ1-5; d_call: .; clone_size: .; v_call: TRBV10-3; cdr3_nt: TGTGCCATCAGTGAGATGGGGACTCAGCCCCAGCATTTT; cdr3_aa: CAISEMGTQPQHF
j_call: TRBJ2-1; d_call: TRBD1; clone_size: .; v_call: TRBV5-1; cdr3_nt: TGCGCCAGCAGCCAGGAAAACAGGGGGCGCAATGAGCAGTTCTTC; cdr3_aa: CASSQENRGRNEQFF
j_call: TRBJ2-7; d_call: TRBD1; clone_size: .; v_call: TRBV19; cdr3_nt: TGTGCCAGTAGTATTATGGGACAGGGGCACGAGCAGTACTTC; cdr3_aa: CASSIMGQGHEQYF
j_call: TRBJ2-5; d_call: .; clone_size: .; v_call: TRBV14; cdr3_nt: TGTGCCAGCAGCCGGGGGTGGGGGTTGAAGACCCAGTACTTC; cdr3_aa: CASSRGWGLKTQYF
j_call: TRBJ1-2; d_call: .; clone_size: .; v_call: TRBV14; cdr3_nt: TGTGCCAGCAGCCCCTGGGGCAGGCTGTTCGATGGCTACACCTTC; cdr3_aa: CASSPWGRLFDGYTF
j_call: TRBJ2-7; d_call: .; clone_size: .; v_call: TRBV29-1; cdr3_nt: TGCAGCGGTACAAAGGCCTACGAGCAGTACTTC; cdr3_aa: CSGTKAYEQYF
j_call: TRBJ1-4; d_call: .; clone_size: once; v_call: TRBV28; cdr3_nt: TGTGCCAGCAGTTTTGGGGGGCAGAGTGAAAAACTGTTTTTT; cdr3_aa: CASSFGGQSEKLFF
j_call: TRBJ2-1; d_call: .; clone_size: once; v_call: TRBV6-1; cdr3_nt: TGTGCCAGCAGTGGACACCAAATAAGCTCCTACAATGAGCAGTTCTTC; cdr3_aa: CASSGHQISSYNEQFF
j_call: TRBJ2-2; d_call: .; clone_size: .; v_call: TRBV18; cdr3_nt: TGTGCCAGCTCACTCACTCGAGGGGATACCGGGGAGCTGTTTTTT; cdr3_aa: CASSLTRGDTGELFF
j_call: TRBJ1-5; d_call: .; clone_size: .; v_call: TRBV2; cdr3_nt: TGTGCCAGCAGTCAAGGACTGACGAATCAGCCCCAGCATTTT; cdr3_aa: CASSQGLTNQPQHF
j_call: TRBJ1-5; d_call: TRBD1; clone_size: .; v_call: TRBV2; cdr3_nt: TGTGCCAGCAGTCCAATGGCCGGGACAGGCCAGCATTTT; cdr3_aa: CASSPMAGTGQHF
j_call: TRBJ1-5; d_call: .; clone_size: .; v_call: TRBV7-9; cdr3_nt: TGTGCCAGCAGCTCTATCGATCAGCCCCAGCATTTT; cdr3_aa: CASSSIDQPQHF
j_call: TRBJ1-5; d_call: .; clone_size: .; v_call: TRBV11-2; cdr3_nt: TGTGCCAGCAGCGGGACGGGGGGCTATAGGCCCCAGCATTTT; cdr3_aa: CASSGTGGYRPQHF
j_call: TRBJ2-6; d_call: TRBD1; clone_size: .; v_call: TRBV28; cdr3_nt: TGTGCCAGCAGCGACTGGGACAGGGGCCGCTCTGGGGCCAACGTCCTGACTTTC; cdr3_aa: CASSDWDRGRSGANVLTF
j_call: TRBJ2-7; d_call: TRBD1; clone_size: .; v_call: TRBV19; cdr3_nt: TGTGCCAGTAGTAGGGGGGCCGGGACAGGATCGTACGAGCAGTACTTC; cdr3_aa: CASSRGAGTGSYEQYF